The 15 T cell receptor beta chains reported below all come from one sample, sequenced in a study of CD8+ T cells in alopecia areata (dated by TCRdb to the late 2010s). Library construction relied on the immunoSEQ multiplex PCR assay. RNA was extracted from all samples and reverse transcribed into cDNA, which served as template for TCR sequencing. TCRdb took over this immuneACCESS table, retaining in-frame rearrangements with V and J assigned. Such tables are incomplete; in checked studies, under half of the missing clones stem from an unresolved V gene, and the remainder is unexplained. This sample gives 25,000 to 35,000 clones in total; approximately 60% of them show up just once. About 20% of the sample is held by the ten biggest clonotypes. Sequencing input: NKG2D-high CD8+ T cells sorted from blood. The cell subset or site label, as the study defines it: sorted CD8+ NKG2D-high blood T cells. The receptors were sampled from a human donor with alopecia areata.

This clone was seen only a few times. The chain recombines TRBV30 with TRBJ2-4; D unresolved. With 2 bases removed from V and 7 bases from J, the gap between germline ends came to 21 bases. Germline values: CDR1 GTSNPN, CDR2 SVGIG (reference sequence). The CDR3 length is 16 residues. The CDR3 bases are TGTGCCTGGAGTCCAGAGAAGACCCCACCGGGCAACATTCAGTACTTC. It codes for CAWSPEKTPPGNIQYF.

The V and J genes are TRBV14 and TRBJ1-2; D call uncertain. This CDR3 comprises 15 residues. Trimming cost V 0 bases and J 1 base, with 9 bases left between them. CDR1 is SGHDN, CDR2 FVKESK, per germline. The CDR3 region is CASSQDVQDNYGYTF. The CDR3 DNA is TGTGCCAGCAGCCAAGATGTTCAGGATAACTATGGCTACACCTTC.

The chain couples TRBV7-9 to TRBJ1-1; D might be TRBD1 (5 bases). The CDR3 loop spans 15 amino acids. Germline V CDR1 and CDR2: SEHNR, FQNEAQ (reference sequence). The V gene lost 6 bases and the J gene lost 6 bases, with 20 bases spanning the gap. The DNA for the CDR3 is TGTGCCAGCAGTCCACCAAGACACCAGGGACCTGAAGCTTTCTTT. It encodes CASSPPRHQGPEAFF.

This clone has just a few counts. The chain carries TRBV27 and TRBJ2-5; D unresolved. Per germline, CDR1 MNHEY and CDR2 SMNVEV (reference sequence). With 2 bases removed from V and 4 bases from J, the gap between germline ends came to 8 bases. The CDR3 runs 13 residues. CDR3 DNA sequence: TGTGCCAGCAGTTTAAGGGTGGGAGAGACCCAGTACTTC. This translates into CASSLRVGETQYF.

The chain employs TRBV30 and TRBJ2-1; no clear D gene. Germline V lookup: CDR1 GTSNPN, CDR2 SVGIG (reference sequence). Between the trimmed V and J ends, which lost 3 bases and 2 bases, there was a span of 11 bases. CDR3 length: 14 residues. The chain's CDR3 is CAWSQARTYNEQFF. In nucleotides, the CDR3 is TGTGCCTGGAGCCAGGCTCGAACCTACAATGAGCAGTTCTTC.

This chain joins TRBV19 and TRBJ2-7, with 9 bases aligning to TRBD2. The CDR3 runs 15 residues. The trim removed 7 bases at V and 0 bases at J, leaving 7 bases unmatched. Germline-derived CDR1 and CDR2 are LNHDA and SQIVND (reference sequence). The CDR3 DNA reads TGTGCCAGTACCCCGACTAGCGGCTACTCCTACGAGCAGTACTTC. Amino acid sequence: CASTPTSGYSYEQYF. Full variable domain (remainder filled in from reference TRBV19 and TRBJ2-7): DGGITQSPKYLFRKEGQNVTLSCEQNLNHDAMYWYRQDPGQGLRLIYYSQIVNDFQKGDIAEGYSVSREKKESFPLTVTSAQKNPTAFYLCASTPTSGYSYEQYFGPGTRLTVT.

The chain uses TRBV19 and TRBJ2-1; 12 bases map to TRBD2. With 7 bases clipped from V and 5 bases from J, the junction kept 6 bases outside the gene matches. This CDR3 is built from 15 residues. Germline V gene data show CDR1 as LNHDA and CDR2 as SQIVND (reference sequence). The CDR3 nucleotides are TGTGCCAGTACCCTACTAGCGGGGGGCGACAATGAGCAGTTCTTC. Its protein is CASTLLAGGDNEQFF.

This clone was seen only a few times. This sequence joins TRBV30 and TRBJ1-1, with D perhaps TRBD1 (5 bases). The germline V gene encodes CDR1 GTSNPN and CDR2 SVGIG (reference sequence). Trimming left V 4 bases short and J 0 bases short, with 12 bases between. The CDR3 sequence is 14 residues long. CDR3 DNA sequence: TGTGCCTGGATTGGGACCTCCATGAACACTGAAGCTTTCTTT. Amino acid sequence: CAWIGTSMNTEAFF.

J is TRBJ2-5 and V is TRBV7-8; D is unclear. The V end was cut by 0 bases, the J end by 4 bases, with 9 bases between. Germline CDR1 SGHVS, CDR2 FQNEAQ. This CDR3 has 14 amino acids. Here the CDR3 reads CASSLARTVETQYF. The CDR3 DNA reads TGTGCCAGCAGCTTAGCTAGGACCGTAGAGACCCAGTACTTC.

This clone has more than one count but fewer than ten. In nucleotides, the CDR3 is TGTGCCAGCAGCCCTAATGGGGACGAGCAGTACTTC. It specifies CASSPNGDEQYF. This rearrangement joins TRBV14 to TRBJ2-7; D uncertain. Deletions cut 4 bases from V and 5 bases from J, with 9 bases between. Per germline, CDR1 SGHDN and CDR2 FVKESK. CDR3 length equals 12 residues. Supplemented by reference TRBV14 and TRBJ2-7, the full variable domain reads EAGVTQFPSHSVIEKGQTVTLRCDPISGHDNLYWYRRVMGKEIKFLLHFVKESKQDESGMPNNRFLAERTGGTYSTLKVQPAELEDSGVYFCASSPNGDEQYFGPGTRLTVT.

DNA for the CDR3: TGTGCCAGCAAGCGGGGCCTCAGTGGGTCTGGGGCCAACGTCCTGACTTTC. It encodes CASKRGLSGSGANVLTF. J is TRBJ2-6 and V is TRBV27; 7 nucleotides agree with TRBD2. With 7 bases clipped from V and 1 base from J, the junction kept 10 bases outside the gene matches. From germline, CDR1 is MNHEY and CDR2 SMNVEV (reference sequence). This CDR3 is built from 17 residues. The full variable domain, completed using reference TRBV27 and TRBJ2-6, is EAQVTQNPRYLITVTGKKLTVTCSQNMNHEYMSWYRQDPGLGLRQIYYSMNVEVTDKGDVPEGYKVSRKEKRNFPLILESPSPNQTSLYFCASKRGLSGSGANVLTFGAGSRLTVL.

The chain combines TRBV27 with TRBJ2-3; D unclear. CDR3 length equals 14 residues. V was shortened by 4 bases and J by 2 bases, with 10 bases between the two germline ends. Germline-derived CDR1 and CDR2 are MNHEY and SMNVEV (reference sequence). CDR3 in DNA: TGTGCCAGCAGTTCTCCCAGCCTCACAGATACGCAGTATTTT. Translating gives CASSSPSLTDTQYF.

On this clone: Compared with germline, one end of the junction differs, possibly owing to a read error. The gene calls are TRBV27 and TRBJ2-3; TRBD2 matches at 15 bases. The CDR3 is made up of 16 amino acids. Germline V gene lookup returns CDR1 MNHEY and CDR2 SMNVEV (reference sequence). CDR3 sequence (DNA): TGTGCCAGCAGAAAGGGGACTAGCGGGAGGTCCCATGACCACACATTC. Its translation is CASRKGTSGRSHDHTF.

The chain uses TRBV19 and TRBJ2-1, with 7 bases fitting TRBD1. V shed 6 bases, J shed 8 bases, and the junction held 13 bases outside the gene matches. Germline lookup yields CDR1 LNHDA and CDR2 SQIVND (reference sequence). CDR3 length equals 15 residues. The CDR3 reads CASRTEQGLDDEQFF. CDR3 nucleotides: TGTGCCAGTAGGACGGAACAGGGGCTGGACGATGAGCAGTTCTTC.

This clone was detected only a few times. This rearrangement joins TRBV7-2 to TRBJ2-3; TRBD2 matches 8 bases. There are 15 residues in the CDR3. Germline V gene sequence: CDR1 SGHTA, CDR2 FQGNSA. V trimming: 5 bases; J trimming: 2 bases; junction bases outside the gene matches: 6. CDR3 protein: CASSEEREYTDTQYF. The CDR3, as DNA: TGTGCCAGCAGCGAGGAGCGGGAGTACACAGATACGCAGTATTTT.